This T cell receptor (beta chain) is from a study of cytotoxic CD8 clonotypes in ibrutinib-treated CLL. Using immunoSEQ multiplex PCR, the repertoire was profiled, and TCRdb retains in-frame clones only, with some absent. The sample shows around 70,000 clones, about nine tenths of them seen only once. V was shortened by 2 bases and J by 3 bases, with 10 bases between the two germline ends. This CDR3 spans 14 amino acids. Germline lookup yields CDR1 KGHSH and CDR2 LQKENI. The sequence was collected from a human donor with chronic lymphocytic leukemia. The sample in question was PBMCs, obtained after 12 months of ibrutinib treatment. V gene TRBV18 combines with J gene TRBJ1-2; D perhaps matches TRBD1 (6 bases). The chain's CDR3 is CASSPNQGHYGYTF. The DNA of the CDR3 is TGTGCCAGCTCACCAAACCAGGGGCACTATGGCTACACCTTC. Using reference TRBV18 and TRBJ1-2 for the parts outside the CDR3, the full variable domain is NAGVMQNPRHLVRRRGQEARLRCSPMKGHSHVYWYRQLPEEGLKFMVYLQKENIIDESGMPKERFSAEFPKEGPSILRIQQVVRGDSAAYFCASSPNQGHYGYTFGSGTRLTVV.